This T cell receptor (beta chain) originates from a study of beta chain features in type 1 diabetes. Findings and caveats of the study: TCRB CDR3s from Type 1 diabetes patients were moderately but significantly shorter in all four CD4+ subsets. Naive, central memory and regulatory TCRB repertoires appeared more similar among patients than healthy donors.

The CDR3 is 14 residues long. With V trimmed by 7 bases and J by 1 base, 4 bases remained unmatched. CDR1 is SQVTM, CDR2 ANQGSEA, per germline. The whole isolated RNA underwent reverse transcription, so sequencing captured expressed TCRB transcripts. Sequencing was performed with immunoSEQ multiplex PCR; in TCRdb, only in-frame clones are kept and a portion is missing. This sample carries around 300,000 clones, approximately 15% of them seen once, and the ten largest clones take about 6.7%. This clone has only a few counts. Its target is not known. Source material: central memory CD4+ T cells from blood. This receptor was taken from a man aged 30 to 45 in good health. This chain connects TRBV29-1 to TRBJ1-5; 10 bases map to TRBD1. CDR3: CSAWTGGSNQPQHF. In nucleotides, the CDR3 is TGCAGCGCTTGGACAGGGGGAAGCAATCAGCCCCAGCATTTT.